This T cell receptor (beta chain) stems from a study of naive CD8 T cells in extremely preterm neonates. General study results and limits: Compared with older groups, preterm CDR3s were shorter, with fewer N additions and less trimming.

A word on this clone: What it recognizes is unknown.

Here immunoSEQ multiplex PCR was the method, and the copy in TCRdb shows in-frame clones only, minus some. The data show about 5,900 clones, with 95% to 98% seen just once and around 1.2% held by the top ten. This clonotype was obtained from a human donor in good health. The specimen was naive CD8+ T cells from blood.

CDR3 residues: CASCESRAEAFF. The CDR3 region has the DNA TGTGCCAGCTGCGAAAGCAGGGCTGAAGCTTTCTTT. V is TRBV6-6 and J is TRBJ1-1; TRBD1 is a possible D gene (5 bases). CDR1 is MNHNY, CDR2 SVGAGI, per germline (reference sequence). V was trimmed by 8 bases and J by 6 bases, leaving 13 bases between them. The CDR3 is 12 amino acids.